This paragraph reports one T cell receptor (beta chain). Its antigen is unknown. The assay was immunoSEQ multiplex PCR, and TCRdb's table has in-frame clones only and misses some. The sample has over 65,000 clones; approximately 87% are singletons. This entry comes from a study of neoadjuvant anti-PD-1 for oral cavity cancer. Study in general: Nivolumab at 3 mg/kg was mostly given biweekly, three to four doses, pre-surgery. The study's findings and limits: Treg/Th17 ratio rose with pretreatment blood and fell with post-treatment tumor TCRbeta clonality.

Stated time point: after neoadjuvant nivolumab, at surgical resection. These oral cavity squamous cell carcinomas were HPV-negative and locally advanced. This CDR3 spans 13 amino acids. The germline V and J ends were trimmed by 9 bases and 1 base, with 13 bases remaining between them. Per the germline V gene, CDR1 is MNHNS and CDR2 is SASEGT. The sequenced sample was PBMCs, obtained after nivolumab (anti-PD-1) treatment. The TCR originated in a person aged 40-85 years with oral cavity squamous cell carcinoma. The chain links TRBV6-1 to TRBJ2-7; no reliable D call. The CDR3 region has the DNA TGTGCCAGTCGGCCGTTAGTTTCCTACGAGCAGTACTTC. This sequence encodes CASRPLVSYEQYF.